This section outlines one TCR beta chain sequence together with its context. Its target is unknown. This specimen comes from a study of shared clonotypes between healthy human individuals. Overall study findings and caveats: Among the subsets, naive ones generally showed larger estimated richness than memory ones.

Profiling relied on immunoSEQ multiplex PCR, and the TCRdb table lists in-frame clones only, not all of them. The sample lists 2 million to 2.5 million clones, 93% occurring once. The sample taken for sequencing was naive CD4+ T cells from PBMCs. Subset denoted: CD45RA+ positively selected. The receptor's source is a man aged 18 to 30 in good health. Some clones in this sample may be carry-over from other donors' samples.

The DNA for the CDR3 is TGTGCCAGCAGCGCCCTCCCGGTTGGGACAGACAATGAGCAGTTCTTC. It is translated as CASSALPVGTDNEQFF. The rearrangement joins TRBV9 to TRBJ2-1, with TRBD1 matching 7 bases. In germline, CDR1 is SGDLS, CDR2 YYNGEE. V lost 3 bases and J lost 5; bases outside the gene matches: 11. The CDR3 contains 16 residues.